The clone carrying this T cell receptor (beta chain) was seen a single time. This sample was taken from a study of human thymus T cells. V was cut by 1 base and J by 5 bases, with 11 bases left in between. CDR3 length equals 15 residues. The V gene's germline CDR1 is SGHTA and CDR2 FQGNSA. Data came from immunoSEQ multiplex PCR; TCRdb stores just in-frame clones and leaves some out. This table holds 45,000 to 75,000 clones, around 94% found once. Sequencing was performed on blood. V gene TRBV7-2 combines with J gene TRBJ2-2; D uncertain. The TCR was taken from a boy younger than two with a congenital heart defect but otherwise immunologically healthy. CDR3 coding DNA: TGTGCCAGCAGCTTAGAAGGGTGGGGAACCGGGGAGCTGTTTTTT. Protein sequence: CASSLEGWGTGELFF.